This TCR beta chain stems from a study of cytomegalovirus exposure and HLA in healthy donors. The table came from immunoSEQ multiplex PCR; TCRdb's copy has only in-frame clones and leaves some out. The sample has 70,000 or so clones; roughly 94% are singletons. These donors were members of the approximately 110-subject validation cohort, a group separate from the approximately 670-subject first cohort. Findings of the study overall: Despite most TCR sequences being rare, some public TCRs occurred in many donors. According to the study, around 150 TCR beta chains were cytomegalovirus-associated. Per published reports, the classifier diagnosed cytomegalovirus status with high specificity and sensitivity.

Notes on this clone: What it binds is unknown.

Sequenced sample: PBMCs. The sequence was collected from a man between 18 and 35 years old in good health and CMV-seropositive.

The CDR3 is CASSPPTQREQYF. The CDR3 DNA reads as TGTGCCAGCAGCCCACCCACGCAGCGGGAGCAGTACTTC. This chain joins TRBV5-4 and TRBJ2-7; tentatively, D is TRBD2 (5 bases). Deletions cut 4 bases from V and 7 bases from J, with 15 bases between. Germline-derived CDR1 and CDR2 are SGHNT and YYREEE (reference sequence). This CDR3 spans 13 amino acids.